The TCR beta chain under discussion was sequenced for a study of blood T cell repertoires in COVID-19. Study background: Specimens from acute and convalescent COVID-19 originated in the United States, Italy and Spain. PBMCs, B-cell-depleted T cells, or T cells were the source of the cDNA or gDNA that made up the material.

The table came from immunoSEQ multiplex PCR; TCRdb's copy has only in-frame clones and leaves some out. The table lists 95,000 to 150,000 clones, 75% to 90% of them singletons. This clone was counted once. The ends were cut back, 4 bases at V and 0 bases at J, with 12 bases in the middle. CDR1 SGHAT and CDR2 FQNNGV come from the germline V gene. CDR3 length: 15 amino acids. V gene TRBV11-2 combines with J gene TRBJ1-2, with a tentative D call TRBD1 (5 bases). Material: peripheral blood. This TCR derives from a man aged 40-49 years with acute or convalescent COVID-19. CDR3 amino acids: CASSSSTGANYGYTF. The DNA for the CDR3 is TGTGCCAGCAGCTCATCCACAGGAGCTAACTATGGCTACACCTTC.